The 16 T cell receptor beta chains below were found in one sample sequenced in a study of T cell repertoires in cytomegalovirus infection. From the reads, TCRdb called clonotypes with MiXCR, one entry per CDR3 protein. The data contain tens of thousands of distinct CDR3 sequences, roughly a fifth of them singletons. Their antigens are not known. The sample in question was CD8+ T cells from cultured PBMCs, obtained from culture after CMV antigen stimulation. These TCRs come from a human donor in good health (CMV status not recorded). Some clones in this sample may be carry-over from other donors' samples.

This clonotype occurred a few times. The chain couples TRBV27 to TRBJ1-2, with 7 bases fitting TRBD1. V lost 6 bases and J lost 8; bases outside the gene matches: 3. The CDR3 is 11 residues long. CDR1 is MNHEY, CDR2 SMNVEV, per germline (reference sequence). CDR3 protein: CASRQGGGYTF. The CDR3 nucleotides are TGTGCCAGCAGGCAGGGGGGGGGCTACACCTTC.

The chain carries TRBV7-8 and TRBJ1-6; D is perhaps TRBD1 (5 bases). V was trimmed by 4 bases and J by 6 bases, leaving 13 bases between them. The germline V gene has CDR1 SGHVS and CDR2 FQNEAQ. This CDR3 region has 15 residues. The CDR3 sequence: CASSYPARVNSPLHF. Here the CDR3 DNA reads TGTGCCAGCAGCTACCCGGCCAGGGTTAATTCACCCCTCCACTTT.

This clonotype was detected a few times. The chain combines TRBV7-2 with TRBJ2-7, with 7 bases aligning to TRBD2. V was clipped by 2 bases and J by 7 bases; unmatched bases: 8. The germline gives CDR1 SGHTA, CDR2 FQGNSA. The CDR3 is 14 amino acids. CDR3 region: CASSLTGLLHEQYF. CDR3 coding DNA: TGTGCCAGCAGCTTAACGGGACTACTTCATGAGCAGTACTTC.

This clonotype has more than one count but fewer than ten. The chain carries TRBV7-8 and TRBJ2-5; D unresolved. Trimming took off 5 bases at V and 4 bases at J, with 14 bases between the two ends. The CDR3 contains 14 residues. Germline CDR1 is SGHVS and CDR2 is FQNEAQ. CDR3 protein: CASSPRPRAETQYF. The CDR3 DNA follows: TGTGCCAGCAGCCCGAGACCTAGGGCAGAGACCCAGTACTTC.

This chain joins TRBV30 and TRBJ2-3; D remains unclear. This CDR3 is built from 13 residues. Germline CDR1 reads GTSNPN; CDR2 reads SVGIG (reference sequence). Deletions cut 0 bases from V and 2 bases from J, with 6 bases between. CDR3: CAWSVGTTDTQYF. CDR3 DNA: TGTGCCTGGAGTGTAGGCACCACAGATACGCAGTATTTT.

This clonotype was seen more than once but under ten times. The J gene is TRBJ2-7, the V gene TRBV20-1; D might be TRBD2 (7 bases). V was trimmed by 3 bases and J by 4 bases, leaving 19 bases between them. The CDR3 is made up of 15 amino acids. Germline V gene lookup returns CDR1 DFQATT and CDR2 SNEGSKA (reference sequence). The CDR3: CSARGDAGARYEQYF. CDR3 in DNA: TGCAGTGCTAGGGGTGACGCGGGGGCGCGATACGAGCAGTACTTC.

This clonotype occurred many times. The chain links TRBV11-2 to TRBJ1-5, with TRBD1 identical over 9 bases. V trimming: 4 bases; J trimming: 5 bases; junction bases outside the gene matches: 6. There are 15 residues in the CDR3. The germline CDR1 and CDR2 sequences are SGHAT and FQNNGV. In DNA form, the CDR3 reads TGTGCCAGCAGCTCCTCGACAGGGGGGCATCAGCCCCAGCATTTT. Translated: CASSSSTGGHQPQHF.

The genes are TRBV7-2 and TRBJ1-1, with unresolved D. Germline CDR1 is SGHTA and CDR2 is FQGNSA. Trimming took 8 bases from V and 6 from J, leaving 4 bases between them. The CDR3 is 9 residues long. CDR3 amino acids: CASGPEAFF. The CDR3 nucleotides read TGTGCCAGCGGCCCTGAAGCTTTCTTT.

J is TRBJ2-2 and V is TRBV4-1; tentatively, D is TRBD1 (5 bases). Germline CDR1 reads MGHRA; CDR2 reads YSYEKL. CDR3 length: 16 amino acids. The V end lost 1 base, the J end lost 6 bases, and 15 bases lay between the germline ends. The CDR3 loop reads CASSQVWQGMSGELFF. The CDR3 DNA sequence: TGCGCCAGCAGCCAAGTTTGGCAGGGAATGTCCGGGGAGCTGTTTTTT.

This rearrangement joins TRBV6-1 to TRBJ1-5; D is possibly TRBD1 (6 bases). Germline CDR1 and CDR2: MNHNS and SASEGT. Between the trimmed V and J ends, which lost 1 base and 0 bases, there was a span of 10 bases. The CDR3 length is 16 residues. As DNA, the CDR3 is TGTGCCAGCAGTGAAGGTCGGGGGCATAGCAATCAGCCCCAGCATTTT. Translated, it gives CASSEGRGHSNQPQHF.

This clonotype was counted between two and nine times. The chain couples TRBV12-3 or TRBV12-4 to TRBJ2-1; the D is unclear. The CDR3 has 17 residues. V was shortened by 4 bases and J by 12 bases, with 28 bases between the two germline ends. The CDR3 DNA reads TGTGCCAGCAGTTCCCCGTCCTTATACCCCGAAGAATTTTGGCAGTTCTTC. It specifies CASSSPSLYPEEFWQFF.

This clonotype has only a few counts. CDR3 coding DNA: TGTGCCAGCAGTCTCTCTAGCACAGATACGCAGTATTTT. It yields the protein CASSLSSTDTQYF. The J gene is TRBJ2-3, the V gene TRBV27; D call uncertain. The ends were cut back, 5 bases at V and 0 bases at J, with 6 bases in the middle. The CDR3 spans 13 residues. Germline CDR1 reads MNHEY; CDR2 reads SMNVEV (reference sequence).

V is TRBV24-1 and J is TRBJ2-1; D remains unclear. With 5 bases removed from V and 7 bases from J, the gap between germline ends came to 14 bases. Germline CDR1 reads KGHDR; CDR2 reads SFDVKD. This CDR3 has 14 amino acids. The CDR3 is CATSGSGVENEQFF. For the CDR3, the DNA is TGTGCCACCAGTGGGTCTGGGGTGGAGAATGAGCAGTTCTTC.

This clonotype was observed at least ten times. The chain uses TRBV6-6 and TRBJ1-1, with 7 bases identical to TRBD1. CDR1 is MNHNY, CDR2 SVGAGI, per germline (reference sequence). The CDR3 runs to 15 residues. Trimming at V came to 5 bases and at J to 0 bases, leaving 6 bases not matched to a gene. The CDR3 protein is CASSLGDRLNTEAFF. The CDR3 coding sequence is TGTGCCAGCAGTCTGGGGGACAGATTGAACACTGAAGCTTTCTTT.

The chain combines TRBV6-2 or TRBV6-3 with TRBJ1-1; D unclear. V lost 0 bases to trimming and J lost 6 bases, with 5 bases between them. The CDR3 has 12 amino acids. Germline CDR1 MNHEY, CDR2 SVGEGT. CDR3 residues: CASSYSTSEAFF. The CDR3 bases are TGTGCCAGCAGTTACTCGACGTCTGAAGCTTTCTTT.

This clonotype has a handful of counts. The rearrangement joins TRBV7-8 to TRBJ2-3; possible D gene TRBD1, 6 bases. Germline V CDR1 and CDR2: SGHVS, FQNEAQ. The V gene lost 4 bases and the J gene lost 4 bases, with 15 bases spanning the gap. CDR3 length: 15 residues. CDR3 coding DNA: TGTGCCAGCAGCTATAGTACCAGGGGAGCAGATACGCAGTATTTT. It is translated as CASSYSTRGADTQYF.